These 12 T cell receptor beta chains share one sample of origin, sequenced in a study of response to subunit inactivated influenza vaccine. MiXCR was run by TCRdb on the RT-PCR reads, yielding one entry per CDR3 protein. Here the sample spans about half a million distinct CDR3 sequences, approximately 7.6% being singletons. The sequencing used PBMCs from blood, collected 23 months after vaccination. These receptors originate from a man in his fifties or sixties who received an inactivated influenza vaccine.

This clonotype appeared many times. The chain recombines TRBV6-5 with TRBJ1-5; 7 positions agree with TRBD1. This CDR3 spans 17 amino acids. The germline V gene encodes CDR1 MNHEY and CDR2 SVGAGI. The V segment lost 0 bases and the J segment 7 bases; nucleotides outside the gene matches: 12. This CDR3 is CASSYSPSQGTDQPQHF. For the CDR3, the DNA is TGTGCCAGCAGTTACTCTCCTTCACAGGGGACGGACCAGCCCCAGCATTTT.

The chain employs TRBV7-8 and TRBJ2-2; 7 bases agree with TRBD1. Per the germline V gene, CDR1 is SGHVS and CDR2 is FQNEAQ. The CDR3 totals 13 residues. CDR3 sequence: CVTGQSNTGELFF. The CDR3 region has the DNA TGTGTTACGGGACAGTCGAACACCGGGGAGCTGTTTTTT.

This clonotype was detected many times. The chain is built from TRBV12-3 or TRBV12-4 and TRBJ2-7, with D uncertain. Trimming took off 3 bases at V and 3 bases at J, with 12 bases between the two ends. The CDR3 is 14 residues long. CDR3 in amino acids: CASSFSSRIYEQYF. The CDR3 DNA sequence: TGTGCCAGCAGTTTCAGCTCCAGGATCTACGAGCAGTACTTC.

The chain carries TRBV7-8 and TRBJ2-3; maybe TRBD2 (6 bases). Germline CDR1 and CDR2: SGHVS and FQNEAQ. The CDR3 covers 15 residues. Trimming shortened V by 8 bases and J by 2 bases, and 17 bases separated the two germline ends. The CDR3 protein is CASGSFAGTTDTQYF. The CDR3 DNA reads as TGTGCCAGCGGCTCATTCGCGGGGACCACAGATACGCAGTATTTT.

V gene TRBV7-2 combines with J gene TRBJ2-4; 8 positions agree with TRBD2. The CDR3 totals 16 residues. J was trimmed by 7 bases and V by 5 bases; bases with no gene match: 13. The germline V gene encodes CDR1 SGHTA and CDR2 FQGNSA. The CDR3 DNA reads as TGTGCCAGCAGCCCAGTAGCGGGGAACACAGGGAACATTCAGTACTTC. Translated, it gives CASSPVAGNTGNIQYF.

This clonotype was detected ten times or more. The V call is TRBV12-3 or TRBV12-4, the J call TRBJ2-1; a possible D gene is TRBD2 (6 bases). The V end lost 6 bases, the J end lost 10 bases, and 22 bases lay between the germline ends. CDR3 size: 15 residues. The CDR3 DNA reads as TGTGCCAGCAGAACGGTCTGGGGGAGGTGGGGCGAGCAGTTCTTC. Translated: CASRTVWGRWGEQFF.

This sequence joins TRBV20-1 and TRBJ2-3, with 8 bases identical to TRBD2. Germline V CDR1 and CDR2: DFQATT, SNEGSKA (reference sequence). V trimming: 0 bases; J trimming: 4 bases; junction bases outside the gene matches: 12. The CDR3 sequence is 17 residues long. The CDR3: CSARDSVLAEYADTQYF. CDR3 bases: TGCAGTGCTAGAGATTCTGTACTAGCGGAATATGCAGATACGCAGTATTTT.

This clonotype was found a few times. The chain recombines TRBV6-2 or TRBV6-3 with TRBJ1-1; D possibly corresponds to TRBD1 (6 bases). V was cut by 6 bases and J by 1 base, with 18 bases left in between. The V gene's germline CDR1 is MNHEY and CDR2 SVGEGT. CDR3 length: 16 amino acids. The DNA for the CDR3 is TGTGCCAGCAGCTCCCCCCTTGGGGGCCCGAACACTGAAGCTTTCTTT. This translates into CASSSPLGGPNTEAFF.

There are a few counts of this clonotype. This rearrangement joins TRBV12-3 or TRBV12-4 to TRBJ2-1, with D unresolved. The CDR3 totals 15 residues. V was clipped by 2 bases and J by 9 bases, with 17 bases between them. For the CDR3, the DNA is TGTGCCAGCAGTTTACGAGCCCAACGAAAATCTGAGCAGTTCTTC. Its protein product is CASSLRAQRKSEQFF.

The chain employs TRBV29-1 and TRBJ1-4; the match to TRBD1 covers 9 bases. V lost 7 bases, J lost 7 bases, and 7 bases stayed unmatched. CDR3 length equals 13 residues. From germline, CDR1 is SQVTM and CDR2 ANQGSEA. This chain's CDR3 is CSGTTGGSEKLFF. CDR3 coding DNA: TGCAGCGGGACGACAGGGGGAAGTGAAAAACTGTTTTTT.

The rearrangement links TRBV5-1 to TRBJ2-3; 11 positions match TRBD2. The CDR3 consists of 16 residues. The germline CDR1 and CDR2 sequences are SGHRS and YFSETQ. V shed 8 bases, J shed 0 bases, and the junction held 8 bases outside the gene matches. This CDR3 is CASATSGGPSTDTQYF. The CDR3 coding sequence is TGCGCCAGTGCCACTAGCGGGGGACCTAGCACAGATACGCAGTATTTT.

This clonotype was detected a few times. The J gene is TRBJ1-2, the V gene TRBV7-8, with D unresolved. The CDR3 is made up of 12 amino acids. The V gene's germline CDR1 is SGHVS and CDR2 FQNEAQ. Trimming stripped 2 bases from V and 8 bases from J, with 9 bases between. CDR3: CASSLLGSGYTF. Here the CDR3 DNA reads TGTGCCAGCAGCTTACTAGGGAGCGGCTACACCTTC.